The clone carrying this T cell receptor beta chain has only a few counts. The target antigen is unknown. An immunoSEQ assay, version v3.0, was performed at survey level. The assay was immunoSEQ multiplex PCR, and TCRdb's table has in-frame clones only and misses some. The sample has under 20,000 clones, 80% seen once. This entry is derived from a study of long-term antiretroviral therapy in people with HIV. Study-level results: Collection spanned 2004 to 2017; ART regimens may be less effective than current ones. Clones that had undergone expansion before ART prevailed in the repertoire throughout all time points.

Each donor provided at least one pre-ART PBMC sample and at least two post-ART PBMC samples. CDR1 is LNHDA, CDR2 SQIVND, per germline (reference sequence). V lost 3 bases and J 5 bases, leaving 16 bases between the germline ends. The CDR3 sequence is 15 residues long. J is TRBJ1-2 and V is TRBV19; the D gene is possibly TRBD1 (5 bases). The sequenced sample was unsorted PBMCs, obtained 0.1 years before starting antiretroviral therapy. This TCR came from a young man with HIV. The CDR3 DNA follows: TGTGCCAGTAGTATCCCACGGGTAGGGGTATATGGCTACACCTTC. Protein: CASSIPRVGVYGYTF.